These T cell receptor beta chains were read from a single sample in a study of HIV-infected patients and healthy controls. TCRdb passed the 5' RACE reads through MiXCR, listing each CDR3 protein once. The sample holds roughly 25,000 distinct CDR3 sequences, more than 7.5% seen once. The source material was blood. Source of these receptors: an adult in good health. Both conserved end residues are part of each CDR3. Each record gives: J gene, clone size, D gene, V gene, CDR3 DNA, CDR3 protein. The D gene is left open where the match is weak. Clone size is stated in some rows and not others, as once, few, many or a class when expanded.

j_call: TRBJ2-7
clone_size: NA
d_call: NA
v_call: TRBV13
cdr3_nt: TGTGCCAGCAGCCCGAACTCCTACGAGCAGTACTTC
cdr3_aa: CASSPNSYEQYF

j_call: TRBJ1-5
clone_size: many
d_call: NA
v_call: TRBV5-1
cdr3_nt: TGCGCCAGCAGCTTGGTTGGCCCGGATCAGCCCCAGCATTTT
cdr3_aa: CASSLVGPDQPQHF

j_call: TRBJ1-2
clone_size: many
d_call: NA
v_call: TRBV20-1
cdr3_nt: TGCAGTGCTAGAGATATACTTATGGGACAAGGGATTGGCTACACCTTC
cdr3_aa: CSARDILMGQGIGYTF

j_call: TRBJ2-5
clone_size: many
d_call: NA
v_call: TRBV12-5
cdr3_nt: TGTGCTAGTGGTTTGGTTCCGACTTATGGGGGCTCAGGGATCGAGACCCAGTACTTC
cdr3_aa: CASGLVPTYGGSGIETQYF

j_call: TRBJ2-7
clone_size: NA
d_call: TRBD2
v_call: TRBV7-8
cdr3_nt: TGTGCCAGCAGCCGCCGACTAGCCGGCTCCTACGAGCAGTACTTC
cdr3_aa: CASSRRLAGSYEQYF

j_call: TRBJ2-3
clone_size: many
d_call: TRBD2
v_call: TRBV4-1
cdr3_nt: TGCGCCAGCAGCCAAGTGGGCCTAGCGGGGGGTATCGCAGATACGCAGTATTTT
cdr3_aa: CASSQVGLAGGIADTQYF

j_call: TRBJ2-7
clone_size: many
d_call: TRBD1
v_call: TRBV5-1
cdr3_nt: TGCGCCAGCAGCTTACGACAGGGAATTCCCTACGAGCAGTACTTC
cdr3_aa: CASSLRQGIPYEQYF

j_call: TRBJ2-7
clone_size: NA
d_call: TRBD1
v_call: TRBV5-1
cdr3_nt: TGCGCCAGCAGCTTGGGGGGACAGGCGTCCTACGAGCAGTACTTC
cdr3_aa: CASSLGGQASYEQYF

j_call: TRBJ1-5
clone_size: NA
d_call: NA
v_call: TRBV6-6
cdr3_nt: TGTGCCAGCAGTTTTTTGGGTCCTAATCAGCCCCAGCATTTT
cdr3_aa: CASSFLGPNQPQHF

j_call: TRBJ1-5
clone_size: many
d_call: NA
v_call: TRBV27
cdr3_nt: TGTGCCAGCAGTTCTTACACAAGCAATCAGCCCCAGCATTTT
cdr3_aa: CASSSYTSNQPQHF

j_call: TRBJ1-5
clone_size: many
d_call: TRBD1
v_call: TRBV3-1
cdr3_nt: TGTGCCAGCAGCCCTAAAACCACAACAGGGGATCGGAATCAGCCCCAGCATTTT
cdr3_aa: CASSPKTTTGDRNQPQHF

j_call: TRBJ2-3
clone_size: many
d_call: TRBD2
v_call: TRBV7-6
cdr3_nt: TGTGCCAGCAGCGTCAATGGCGGGGGGGGCGATACGCAGTATTTT
cdr3_aa: CASSVNGGGGDTQYF

j_call: TRBJ2-3
clone_size: few
d_call: NA
v_call: TRBV6-1
cdr3_nt: TGTGCCAGCAGTGAATGGGGGGACGCGGGGGATACGCAGTATTTT
cdr3_aa: CASSEWGDAGDTQYF

j_call: TRBJ2-3
clone_size: many
d_call: NA
v_call: TRBV11-2
cdr3_nt: TGTGCCGGAAGAGGCGGGGGCACAGATACGCAGTATTTT
cdr3_aa: CAGRGGGTDTQYF

j_call: TRBJ2-3
clone_size: many
d_call: NA
v_call: TRBV20-1
cdr3_nt: TGCAGCGCTTTGGACGGCCGTATGAATACGCAGTATTTT
cdr3_aa: CSALDGRMNTQYF

j_call: TRBJ2-3
clone_size: few
d_call: NA
v_call: TRBV29-1
cdr3_nt: TGCAGCGTTGAAAACCTGGCGGGGCAAAGCACAGATACGCAGTATTTT
cdr3_aa: CSVENLAGQSTDTQYF

j_call: TRBJ2-7
clone_size: many
d_call: NA
v_call: TRBV11-2
cdr3_nt: TGTGCCAGCAGGGCATCCCGGGGGCGCCCCTACGAGCAGTACTTC
cdr3_aa: CASRASRGRPYEQYF

j_call: TRBJ2-2
clone_size: medium-sized
d_call: NA
v_call: TRBV6-4
cdr3_nt: TGTGCCAGCTCCGACGGGGGCGCCGGGGAGCTGTTTTTT
cdr3_aa: CASSDGGAGELFF

j_call: TRBJ2-4
clone_size: many
d_call: NA
v_call: TRBV10-2
cdr3_nt: TGCGCCAGCAGTGAGACCCAGGGGGGTGGCAAAAACATTCAGTACTTC
cdr3_aa: CASSETQGGGKNIQYF

j_call: TRBJ2-5
clone_size: many
d_call: NA
v_call: TRBV6-5
cdr3_nt: TGTGCCAGCAGTTACTCAGCAGCGTACCAAGAGACCCAGTACTTC
cdr3_aa: CASSYSAAYQETQYF

j_call: TRBJ2-7
clone_size: few
d_call: NA
v_call: TRBV28
cdr3_nt: TGTGCCAGCAGTTCCCGACCCGGACCCTTTGTCCACGAGCAGTACTTC
cdr3_aa: CASSSRPGPFVHEQYF

j_call: TRBJ2-3
clone_size: many
d_call: TRBD2
v_call: TRBV20-1
cdr3_nt: TGCAGTGCTAAAGGACTAGCGGGGGACTCCGATACGCAGTATTTT
cdr3_aa: CSAKGLAGDSDTQYF

j_call: TRBJ1-2
clone_size: many
d_call: TRBD1
v_call: TRBV2
cdr3_nt: TGTGCCAGCAGTGAAGCGCGACAGGGGGACCCCTGGAATGGCTACACCTTC
cdr3_aa: CASSEARQGDPWNGYTF

j_call: TRBJ1-5
clone_size: many
d_call: NA
v_call: TRBV20-1
cdr3_nt: TGCAGTGCTAGAGATAGGGCCGAGTATCAGCCCCAGCATTTT
cdr3_aa: CSARDRAEYQPQHF

j_call: TRBJ2-1
clone_size: NA
d_call: NA
v_call: TRBV6-2/TRBV6-3
cdr3_nt: TGTGCCAGCAGTCCGTATAACAATGAGCAGTTCTTC
cdr3_aa: CASSPYNNEQFF

j_call: TRBJ1-5
clone_size: few
d_call: NA
v_call: TRBV29-1
cdr3_nt: TGCAGCGTGCGGCGGGGGGGCGCAGGACAGCCCCAGCATTTT
cdr3_aa: CSVRRGGAGQPQHF

j_call: TRBJ1-2
clone_size: few
d_call: NA
v_call: TRBV2
cdr3_nt: TGTGCCAGCAGTTACACAGGGATAAAAGCCTATGGCTACACCTTC
cdr3_aa: CASSYTGIKAYGYTF

j_call: TRBJ2-7
clone_size: many
d_call: NA
v_call: TRBV18
cdr3_nt: TGTGCCAGCTCACGCGGCACGTCCCATGTCGAGCAGTACTTC
cdr3_aa: CASSRGTSHVEQYF

j_call: TRBJ2-7
clone_size: medium-sized
d_call: NA
v_call: TRBV11-2
cdr3_nt: TGTGCCAGCAGCTTAGCCCAGTCCTACGAGCAGTACTTC
cdr3_aa: CASSLAQSYEQYF

j_call: TRBJ1-1
clone_size: many
d_call: NA
v_call: TRBV6-2/TRBV6-3
cdr3_nt: TGTGCCAGCATCAACCGTTTGGACGGGACCACTGAAGCTTTCTTT
cdr3_aa: CASINRLDGTTEAFF

j_call: TRBJ2-7
clone_size: many
d_call: NA
v_call: TRBV7-6
cdr3_nt: TGTGCCAGCAGCTCAACGGGACGGATCAGCTCCTACGAGCAGTACTTC
cdr3_aa: CASSSTGRISSYEQYF

j_call: TRBJ2-7
clone_size: many
d_call: TRBD2
v_call: TRBV7-6
cdr3_nt: TGTGCCAGCAGCTTAGCGCCGGGGGGTGGCGAGCAGTACTTC
cdr3_aa: CASSLAPGGGEQYF

j_call: TRBJ2-3
clone_size: many
d_call: TRBD2
v_call: TRBV7-2
cdr3_nt: TGTGCCAGCAGTATAATCCGGGGGGGGGGCACAGATACGCAGTATTTT
cdr3_aa: CASSIIRGGGTDTQYF

j_call: TRBJ1-1
clone_size: many
d_call: NA
v_call: TRBV12-3/TRBV12-4
cdr3_nt: TGTGCCAGCAGTGAGCTTCCTTGGACTGAAGCTTTCTTT
cdr3_aa: CASSELPWTEAFF